These 27 T cell receptor beta chains share one sample of origin, sequenced in a study of shared clonotypes between healthy human individuals. The method was immunoSEQ multiplex PCR; TCRdb's version includes in-frame clones alone and lacks a portion of them. The sample lists around 500,000 clones; roughly 80% were seen once. The sample comprised PBMCs. Receptor source: a woman between 40 and 50 years old in good health. Some clones in this sample may be carry-over from other donors' samples.

CDR3 residues: CASSLGGDRAHEQYF. CDR3 DNA sequence: TGTGCCAGCAGCTTGGGGGGGGACAGGGCCCACGAGCAGTACTTC. V is TRBV5-4 and J is TRBJ2-7; 9 bases line up with TRBD1. Looked up from germline, CDR1 is SGHNT and CDR2 is YYREEE (reference sequence). J was trimmed by 5 bases and V by 0 bases; bases with no gene match: 6. The CDR3 is 15 amino acids. Variable domain in full (rest from reference TRBV5-4 and TRBJ2-7): ETGVTQSPTHLIKTRGQQVTLRCSSQSGHNTVSWYQQALGQGPQFIFQYYREEENGRGNFPPRFSGLQFPNYSSELNVNALELDDSALYLCASSLGGDRAHEQYFGPGTRLTVT.

This rearrangement joins TRBV25-1 to TRBJ1-2, with a weak D call TRBD1 (5 bases). In germline, CDR1 is MGHDK, CDR2 SYGVNS. V dropped 3 bases and J dropped 1 base, with 9 bases sitting between them. The CDR3 is made up of 14 amino acids. CDR3 DNA: TGTGCCAGCAGTGACAGGGATAGTAACTATGGCTACACCTTC. Amino acid sequence: CASSDRDSNYGYTF.

V gene TRBV5-6 combines with J gene TRBJ1-5, with 12 bases that match TRBD1. Germline V gives CDR1 SGHDT, CDR2 YYEEEE. The junction had 13 bases not matched to a gene; V was cut back by 0 bases and J by 6 bases. The CDR3 sequence is 19 residues long. DNA for the CDR3: TGTGCCAGCAGCTTGGCCGGGACAGGGGGCGAAGGTTGGTTTCAGCCCCAGCATTTT. Protein sequence: CASSLAGTGGEGWFQPQHF.

This clone occurred a few times. A far larger clone is just one base off, so this is likely a read error. Since no conserved phenylalanine or tryptophan closes the CDR3, a read error is the likely cause. The CDR3 nucleotides read TGTGCCTGGAGGAGTGCAGGGGAGGATACCGGGGAGCTGTTTCTT. Translated, it gives CAWRSAGEDTGELFL. The chain carries TRBV30 and TRBJ2-2; D is perhaps TRBD1 or TRBD2 (6 bases each). Trimming left V 3 bases short and J 5 bases short, with 16 bases between. This CDR3 has 15 residues. The germline V gene has CDR1 GTSNPN and CDR2 SVGIG (reference sequence).

Here the CDR3 DNA reads TGTGCCAGCAGTATACATAGCCTGGCCCTTGTAGAAAATCAGCCCCAGCATTTT. As protein: CASSIHSLALVENQPQHF. The chain joins TRBV28 to TRBJ1-5, with unresolved D. Germline assignment: CDR1 MDHEN and CDR2 SYDVKM. CDR3 size: 18 residues. Trimming removed 5 bases at V and 4 bases at J, with 24 bases between.

The chain joins TRBV7-2 to TRBJ2-3; 8 bases align to TRBD2. In germline, CDR1 is SGHTA, CDR2 FQGNSA. Losses at the gene ends were 1 base for V and 4 bases for J; bases not matched to a gene: 1. The CDR3 has 14 residues. As DNA, the CDR3 is TGTGCCAGCAGCTTAGTGCGGGGGGCAGATACGCAGTATTTT. It encodes CASSLVRGADTQYF.

The rearrangement links TRBV30 to TRBJ1-5; D unresolved. Looked up from germline, CDR1 is GTSNPN and CDR2 is SVGIG (reference sequence). Trimming removed 0 bases at V and 0 bases at J, with 6 bases between. The CDR3 is made up of 14 amino acids. CDR3 loop: CAWSVAVSNQPQHF. In DNA, the CDR3 is TGTGCCTGGAGTGTAGCCGTTAGCAATCAGCCCCAGCATTTT. Drawing the rest from reference TRBV30 and TRBJ1-5, the complete variable domain is SQTIHQWPATLVQPVGSPLSLECTVEGTSNPNLYWYRQAAGRGLQLLFYSVGIGQISSEVPQNLSASRPQDRQFILSSKKLLLSDSGFYLCAWSVAVSNQPQHFGDGTRLSIL.

In this sample, this clone turned up once. The DNA for the CDR3 is TGTGCCAGCAGACAGACTACGCAGGCCACCGGGGAGCTGTTTTTT. Translating it yields CASRQTTQATGELFF. The chain joins TRBV6-5 to TRBJ2-2; a weak D match, TRBD2 (5 bases). Per germline, CDR1 MNHEY and CDR2 SVGAGI. This CDR3 is built from 15 residues. Trimming cost V 6 bases and J 4 bases, with 15 bases left between them.

In its sample, this clone was seen once. This chain joins TRBV6-5 and TRBJ2-7, with 10 bases that match TRBD2. Germline assignment: CDR1 MNHEY and CDR2 SVGAGI. The CDR3 spans 15 residues. V was pared by 2 bases and J by 7 bases, with 8 bases of the junction left unmatched. The CDR3 sequence is CASSYALAGAREQYF. As DNA, the CDR3 is TGTGCCAGCAGTTACGCGCTAGCGGGAGCCCGGGAGCAGTACTTC.

This chain connects TRBV10-1 to TRBJ1-5; maybe TRBD1 (5 bases). The V end lost 6 bases, the J end lost 0 bases, and 15 bases lay between the germline ends. The CDR3 runs 16 residues. The germline V gene has CDR1 WNHNN and CDR2 SYGVQD (reference sequence). Here the CDR3 reads CASRGTGDHSNQPQHF. CDR3 nucleotide sequence: TGCGCCAGCAGGGGCACAGGAGACCATAGCAATCAGCCCCAGCATTTT.

The chain joins TRBV19 to TRBJ1-2, with TRBD1 matching 7 bases. CDR3 length: 11 amino acids. The V gene's germline CDR1 is LNHDA and CDR2 SQIVND (reference sequence). V lost 3 bases to trimming and J lost 14 bases; unmatched junction nucleotides: 6. CDR3 nucleotides: TGTGCCAGTAGTATCGGGACAGTCGGTACCTTC. Translated, it gives CASSIGTVGTF.

This clone was detected many times. The sample contains more than one DNA sequence encoding this CDR3. The chain uses TRBV6-1 and TRBJ1-4; D gene uncertain. Germline V gives CDR1 MNHNS, CDR2 SASEGT. There are 15 residues in the CDR3. V lost 1 base, J lost 7 bases, and 13 bases lay in between. The CDR3 DNA sequence: TGTGCCAGCAGTGAAGGCACGGTAGAAGTTGAAAAACTGTTTTTT. It yields the protein CASSEGTVEVEKLFF.

Comment on this clone: A far larger clone is just one base off, so this is likely a read error. Within the sample, other DNA sequences also encode this same CDR3. This sequence joins TRBV7-8 and TRBJ1-5, with D tentatively TRBD1 (5 bases). V was clipped by 6 bases and J by 4 bases, with 19 bases between them. This CDR3 is built from 16 residues. Germline V lookup: CDR1 SGHVS, CDR2 FQNEAQ. CDR3 coding DNA: TGTGCCAGCAGACCTCTGACAGCGATCGGTAATCAGCCCCAGCATTTT. This codes for CASRPLTAIGNQPQHF.

The rearrangement joins TRBV7-3 to TRBJ2-2; TRBD1 is a possible D gene (6 bases). The V and J ends lost 5 bases and 2 bases respectively, with 12 bases between them. CDR3 size: 15 residues. Germline values: CDR1 SGHTA, CDR2 FQGTGA. This CDR3 is CASSPPGTNTGELFF. For the CDR3, the DNA is TGTGCCAGCAGCCCGCCAGGGACAAACACCGGGGAGCTGTTTTTT.

The rearrangement links TRBV9 to TRBJ2-1, with 11 bases aligning to TRBD2. Trimming cost V 0 bases and J 9 bases; bases outside gene matches: 11. The germline gives CDR1 SGDLS, CDR2 YYNGEE. This CDR3 contains 17 residues. The CDR3 loop reads CASSVASQTSGTGEQFF. The CDR3, as DNA: TGTGCCAGCAGCGTAGCCTCACAGACTAGCGGGACGGGTGAGCAGTTCTTC.

The chain uses TRBV15 and TRBJ1-1, with a possible D match to TRBD1 (6 bases). Trimming shortened V by 6 bases and J by 2 bases, and 16 bases separated the two germline ends. There are 15 residues in the CDR3. The V gene's germline CDR1 is LNHNV and CDR2 YYDKDF (reference sequence). CDR3 DNA: TGTGCCACCAGAGGGGGAGGGACGGTAAACACTGAAGCTTTCTTT. This gives the protein CATRGGGTVNTEAFF.

The chain couples TRBV28 to TRBJ1-2; TRBD1 aligns across 9 bases. Germline-derived CDR1 and CDR2 are MDHEN and SYDVKM. The CDR3 runs 17 residues. The ends lost 4 bases at V and 6 bases at J; junction bases unmatched: 15. CDR3 region: CASSSPGYSGQGHGYTF. DNA for the CDR3: TGTGCCAGCAGTTCCCCTGGTTATTCGGGACAGGGCCATGGCTACACCTTC.

This chain uses TRBV10-3 with TRBJ2-1, with a tentative D call TRBD2 (5 bases). This CDR3 is built from 17 residues. Trimming stripped 2 bases from V and 0 bases from J, with 14 bases between. Germline lookup yields CDR1 ENHRY and CDR2 SYGVKD. CDR3 nucleotide sequence: TGTGCCATCAGTGAGATGGTCGGGGAGACCTCCTACAATGAGCAGTTCTTC. Translating it yields CAISEMVGETSYNEQFF.

The chain has TRBV9 and TRBJ1-3; no reliable D call. There are 19 residues in the CDR3. V shed 4 bases and J shed 3 bases, with 26 bases lying between them. Germline CDR1 SGDLS, CDR2 YYNGEE. This CDR3 reads CASSSSQVELYGFGNTIYF. The CDR3 DNA sequence: TGTGCCAGCAGCTCTTCCCAAGTAGAGCTCTACGGGTTTGGAAACACCATATATTTT.

The chain carries TRBV7-6 and TRBJ2-1, with TRBD2 identical over 9 bases. V shed 5 bases and J 1 base; nucleotides not matched to a gene: 3. CDR1 and CDR2 from the germline V gene are SGHVS and FNYEAQ. The CDR3 spans 15 residues. DNA for the CDR3: TGTGCCAGCAGCCCAAGCGGGAGGTCCTACAATGAGCAGTTCTTC. It translates to CASSPSGRSYNEQFF. Based on the CDR3 plus reference TRBV7-6 and TRBJ2-1, the full variable domain is GAGVSQSPRYKVTKRGQDVALRCDPISGHVSLYWYRQALGQGPEFLTYFNYEAQQDKSGLPNDRFSAERPEGSISTLTIQRTEQRDSAMYRCASSPSGRSYNEQFFGPGTRLTVL.

This clone was observed once. A far larger clone is one nucleotide away, so this likely arose from a read error. V usage is TRBV30 and J usage is TRBJ1-1; D ambiguous. The CDR3 contains 15 residues. V lost 0 bases and J 0 bases, leaving 11 bases between the germline ends. Germline V gene lookup returns CDR1 GTSNPN and CDR2 SVGIG (reference sequence). The DNA for the CDR3 is TGTGCCTGGAGTGTAGGCTCTCAACTGAACACTGAAGCTTTCTTT. Translating gives CAWSVGSQLNTEAFF.

Only a few counts were recorded for this clone. The sample carries other DNA sequences with the same CDR3. This chain joins TRBV7-2 and TRBJ2-3, with D maybe TRBD2 (5 bases). From germline, CDR1 is SGHTA and CDR2 FQGNSA. V gave up 5 bases and J gave up 6 bases, with 15 bases separating them. The CDR3 consists of 14 residues. CDR3 DNA sequence: TGTGCCAGCAGCGCCGGCGGAGGTTGGGATACGCAGTATTTT. Amino acid sequence: CASSAGGGWDTQYF.

This clone was found a few times. V and J are TRBV28 and TRBJ2-7; the match to TRBD2 covers 7 bases. This CDR3 is built from 15 residues. CDR1 and CDR2 (germline): MDHEN, SYDVKM. V lost 8 bases and J lost 0; bases outside the gene matches: 10. The CDR3: CASFPQRGNSYEQYF. The CDR3 DNA follows: TGTGCCAGCTTCCCCCAGCGGGGAAACTCCTACGAGCAGTACTTC.

This chain links TRBV6-1 with TRBJ2-7, with 8 bases lining up with TRBD1. Per the germline V gene, CDR1 is MNHNS and CDR2 is SASEGT. This CDR3 comprises 13 residues. Trimming at V came to 9 bases and at J to 6 bases, leaving 10 bases not matched to a gene. Written as DNA, the CDR3 is TGTGCCAGTTGTCCGGACAGGGTAAGCGAGCAGTACTTC. Amino acids: CASCPDRVSEQYF.

The J gene is TRBJ2-1, the V gene TRBV7-9, with D perhaps given as TRBD1 or TRBD2 (5 bases each). CDR1 and CDR2 (germline): SEHNR, FQNEAQ (reference sequence). Trimming left V 2 bases short and J 0 bases short, with 11 bases between. The CDR3 runs 16 residues. CDR3: CASSLSRGPSYNEQFF. The CDR3 region has the DNA TGTGCCAGCAGCTTAAGTCGGGGACCCTCCTACAATGAGCAGTTCTTC.

The V call is TRBV6-4, the J call TRBJ2-6; D remains unclear. The germline V and J ends were trimmed by 3 bases and 3 bases, with 6 bases remaining between them. Looked up from germline, CDR1 is MRHNA and CDR2 is SNTAGT. The CDR3 contains 14 residues. CDR3 in DNA: TGTGCCAGCAGTGAGCAAGTTGGGGCCAACGTCCTGACTTTC. Protein product: CASSEQVGANVLTF.

The V call is TRBV4-1, the J call TRBJ2-3, with D tentatively TRBD1 (6 bases). V was cut by 1 base and J by 0 bases, with 14 bases left in between. CDR1 is MGHRA, CDR2 YSYEKL, per germline. The CDR3 loop spans 17 amino acids. CDR3 loop: CASSQGFRGSSTDTQYF. In DNA form, the CDR3 reads TGCGCCAGCAGCCAAGGTTTCAGGGGTTCTAGCACAGATACGCAGTATTTT.